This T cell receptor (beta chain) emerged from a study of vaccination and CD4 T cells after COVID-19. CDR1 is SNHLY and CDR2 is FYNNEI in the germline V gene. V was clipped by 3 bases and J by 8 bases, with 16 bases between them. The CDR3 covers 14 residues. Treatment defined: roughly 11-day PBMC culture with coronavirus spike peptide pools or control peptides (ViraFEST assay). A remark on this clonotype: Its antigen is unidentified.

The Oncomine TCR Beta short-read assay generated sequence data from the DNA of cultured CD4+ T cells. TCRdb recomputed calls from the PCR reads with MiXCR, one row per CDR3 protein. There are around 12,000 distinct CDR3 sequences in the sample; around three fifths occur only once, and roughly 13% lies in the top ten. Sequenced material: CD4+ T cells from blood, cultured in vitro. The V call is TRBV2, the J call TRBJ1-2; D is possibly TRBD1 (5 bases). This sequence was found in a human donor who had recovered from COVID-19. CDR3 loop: CASSDGGWAWGYTF. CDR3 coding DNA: TGTGCCAGCAGTGATGGGGGGTGGGCATGGGGCTACACCTTC.